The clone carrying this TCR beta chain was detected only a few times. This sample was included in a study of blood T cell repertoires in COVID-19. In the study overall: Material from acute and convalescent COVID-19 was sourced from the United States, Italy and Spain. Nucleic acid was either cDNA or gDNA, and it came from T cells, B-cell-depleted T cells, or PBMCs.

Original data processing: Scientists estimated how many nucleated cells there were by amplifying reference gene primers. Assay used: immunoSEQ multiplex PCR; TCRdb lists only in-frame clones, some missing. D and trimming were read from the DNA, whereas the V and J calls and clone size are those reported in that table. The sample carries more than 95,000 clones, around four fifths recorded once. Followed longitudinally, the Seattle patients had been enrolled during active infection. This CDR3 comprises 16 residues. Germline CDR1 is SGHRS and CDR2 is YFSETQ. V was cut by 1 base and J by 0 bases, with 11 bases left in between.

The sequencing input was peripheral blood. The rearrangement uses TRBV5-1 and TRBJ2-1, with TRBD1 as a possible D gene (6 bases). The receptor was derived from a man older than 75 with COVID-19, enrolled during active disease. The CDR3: CASSLRGSVSYNEQFF. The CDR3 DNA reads TGCGCCAGCAGCTTGAGGGGGTCCGTCTCCTACAATGAGCAGTTCTTC.